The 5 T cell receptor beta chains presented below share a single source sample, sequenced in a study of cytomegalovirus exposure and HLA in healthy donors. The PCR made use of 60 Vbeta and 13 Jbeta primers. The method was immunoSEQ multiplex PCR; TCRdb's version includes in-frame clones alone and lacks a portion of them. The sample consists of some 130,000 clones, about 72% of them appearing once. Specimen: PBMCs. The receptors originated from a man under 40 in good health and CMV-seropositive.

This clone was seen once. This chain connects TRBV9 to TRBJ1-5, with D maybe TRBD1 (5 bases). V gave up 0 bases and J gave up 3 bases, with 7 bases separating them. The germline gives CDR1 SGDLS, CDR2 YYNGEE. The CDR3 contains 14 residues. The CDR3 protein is CASSVGQFNQPQHF. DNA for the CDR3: TGTGCCAGCAGCGTAGGACAGTTCAATCAGCCCCAGCATTTT.

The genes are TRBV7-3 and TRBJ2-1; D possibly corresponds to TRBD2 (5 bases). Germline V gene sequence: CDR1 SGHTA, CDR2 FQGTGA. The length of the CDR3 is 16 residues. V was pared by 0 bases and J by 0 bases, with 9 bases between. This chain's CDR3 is CASSLTGRGSYNEQFF. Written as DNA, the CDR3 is TGTGCCAGCAGCTTAACGGGTCGGGGCTCCTACAATGAGCAGTTCTTC.

CDR3 region: CASSLGGGRSYEQYF. For the CDR3, the DNA is TGTGCCAGCAGCTTAGGGGGAGGCAGGAGCTACGAGCAGTACTTC. This rearrangement joins TRBV13 to TRBJ2-7; D perhaps matches TRBD2 (6 bases). The germline gives CDR1 PRHDT, CDR2 FYEKMQ (reference sequence). This CDR3 has 15 amino acids. V lost 0 bases, J lost 3 bases, and 12 bases lay in between.

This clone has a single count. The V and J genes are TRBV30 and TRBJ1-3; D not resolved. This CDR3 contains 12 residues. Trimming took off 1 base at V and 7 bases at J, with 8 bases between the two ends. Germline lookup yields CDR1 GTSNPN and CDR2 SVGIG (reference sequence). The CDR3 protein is CAWSEPKNTIYF. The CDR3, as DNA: TGTGCCTGGAGTGAGCCCAAGAACACCATATATTTT.

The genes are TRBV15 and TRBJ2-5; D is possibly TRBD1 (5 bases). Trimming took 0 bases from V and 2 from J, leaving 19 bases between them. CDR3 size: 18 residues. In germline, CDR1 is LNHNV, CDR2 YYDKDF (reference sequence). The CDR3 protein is CATSRDLGASAGQETQYF. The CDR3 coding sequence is TGTGCCACCAGCAGAGATCTCGGTGCTTCGGCAGGGCAAGAGACCCAGTACTTC.